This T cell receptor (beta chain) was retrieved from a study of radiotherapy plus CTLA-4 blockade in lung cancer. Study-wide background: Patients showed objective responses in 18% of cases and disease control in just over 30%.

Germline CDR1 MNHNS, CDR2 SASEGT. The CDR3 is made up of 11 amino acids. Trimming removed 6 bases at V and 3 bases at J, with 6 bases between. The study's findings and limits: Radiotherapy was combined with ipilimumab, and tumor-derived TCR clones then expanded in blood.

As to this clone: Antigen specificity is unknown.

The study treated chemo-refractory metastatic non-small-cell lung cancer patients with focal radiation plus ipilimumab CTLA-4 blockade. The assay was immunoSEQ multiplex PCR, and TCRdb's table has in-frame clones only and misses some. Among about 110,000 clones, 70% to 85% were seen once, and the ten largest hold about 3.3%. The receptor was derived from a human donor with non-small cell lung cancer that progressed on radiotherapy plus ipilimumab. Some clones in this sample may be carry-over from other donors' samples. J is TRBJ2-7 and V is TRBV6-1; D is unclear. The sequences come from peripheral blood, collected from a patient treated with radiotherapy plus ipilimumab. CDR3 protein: CASSLNYEQYF. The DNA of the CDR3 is TGTGCCAGCAGCTTAAACTACGAGCAGTACTTC.